The 19 T cell receptor beta chains given below trace back to one sample, sequenced in a study of Graves' ophthalmopathy and Graves' hyperthyroidism. The TCR beta CDR3 regions underwent amplification from RNA transcripts. An opening RT-PCR round employed HTBI primers and preceded a second-round multiplex PCR. From the multiplex PCR reads, TCRdb called clonotypes with MiXCR, one entry per CDR3 protein. This table has approximately 460,000 distinct CDR3 sequences, 13% to 15% appearing once. The sequencing input was blood. These receptors were collected from a woman between 25 and 40 years old with Graves' ophthalmopathy.

This clonotype was detected many times. The CDR3 region is CSASTGTGREGYTF. The CDR3 DNA is TGCAGTGCTAGTACCGGGACAGGTCGAGAAGGCTACACCTTC. The genes are TRBV20-1 and TRBJ1-2; 8 positions agree with TRBD1. CDR1 and CDR2 (germline): DFQATT, SNEGSKA (reference sequence). The CDR3 covers 14 residues. V lost 3 bases and J lost 8; bases outside the gene matches: 11.

This clonotype was observed many times. The chain employs TRBV6-1 and TRBJ2-2; 8 positions agree with TRBD2. Germline CDR1 is MNHNS and CDR2 is SASEGT. With V trimmed by 7 bases and J by 1 base, 5 bases remained unmatched. This CDR3 is built from 15 residues. For the CDR3, the DNA is TGTGCCAGCACCTATAGCGGGGAGAACACCGGGGAGCTGTTTTTT. Translating gives CASTYSGENTGELFF.

This clonotype was observed many times. The V call is TRBV20-1, the J call TRBJ1-5; D gene ambiguous. V was clipped by 4 bases and J by 0 bases, with 13 bases between them. Looked up from germline, CDR1 is DFQATT and CDR2 is SNEGSKA (reference sequence). The CDR3 spans 15 residues. The CDR3 here is CSAKASGSSNQPQHF. CDR3 sequence (DNA): TGCAGTGCTAAGGCCTCCGGTTCTAGCAATCAGCCCCAGCATTTT.

Many counts were recorded for this clonotype. The chain uses TRBV6-5 and TRBJ1-1; D possibly corresponds to TRBD1 (5 bases). Germline values: CDR1 MNHEY, CDR2 SVGAGI. V was cut by 0 bases and J by 4 bases, with 9 bases left in between. The CDR3 sequence is 14 residues long. The chain's CDR3 is CASSYSQEITEAFF. In DNA form, the CDR3 reads TGTGCCAGCAGTTACTCACAGGAAATCACTGAAGCTTTCTTT.

This clonotype was counted at least ten times. The V and J genes are TRBV13 and TRBJ1-5; D may be TRBD1 (6 bases). The CDR3 runs to 16 residues. V dropped 5 bases and J dropped 0 bases, with 14 bases sitting between them. Germline V gene lookup returns CDR1 PRHDT and CDR2 FYEKMQ (reference sequence). Here the CDR3 reads CASSKRVQGSNQPQHF. Here the CDR3 DNA reads TGTGCCAGCAGCAAACGGGTACAGGGTAGCAATCAGCCCCAGCATTTT.

The sample holds many counts of this clonotype. The V call is TRBV6-2 or TRBV6-3, the J call TRBJ2-7; TRBD2 aligns across 7 bases. J gave up 7 bases and V 0 bases, and 15 bases lay outside the gene matches. The germline CDR1 and CDR2 sequences are MNHEY and SVGEGT. The CDR3 has 17 residues. The CDR3 DNA follows: TGTGCCAGCAGTTACTCGAGCGGGGACGCTACTACGGGGGAGCAGTACTTC. Translation gives CASSYSSGDATTGEQYF.

This clonotype was counted many times. J is TRBJ1-3 and V is TRBV7-9; TRBD1 might be the D (5 bases). The germline gives CDR1 SEHNR, CDR2 FQNEAQ (reference sequence). This CDR3 spans 13 amino acids. V dropped 6 bases and J dropped 11 bases, with 17 bases sitting between them. This chain's CDR3 is CASSSWTGDAIYF. The DNA for the CDR3 is TGTGCCAGCAGTTCCTGGACCGGGGACGCCATATATTTT.

This clonotype was detected many times. The chain combines TRBV4-1 with TRBJ2-5, with 8 bases fitting TRBD1. This CDR3 has 15 amino acids. V lost 0 bases and J lost 5; bases outside the gene matches: 5. Germline CDR1 and CDR2: MGHRA and YSYEKL. CDR3: CASSQDGWTGETQYF. Written as DNA, the CDR3 is TGCGCCAGCAGCCAAGATGGCTGGACAGGGGAGACCCAGTACTTC.

This clonotype was seen many times. The V gene is TRBV5-1, the J gene TRBJ2-7; weak D call: TRBD1 (5 bases). This CDR3 is built from 13 residues. CDR1 and CDR2 from the germline V gene are SGHRS and YFSETQ. V lost 2 bases, J lost 6 bases, and 12 bases lay in between. The CDR3 spells CASSFGQGSEQYF. The CDR3 DNA reads TGCGCCAGCAGCTTTGGGCAGGGAAGCGAGCAGTACTTC.

This clonotype appeared many times. This sequence joins TRBV28 and TRBJ1-5; tentative D call: TRBD1 (5 bases). CDR1 MDHEN and CDR2 SYDVKM come from the germline V gene. This CDR3 has 11 amino acids. Trimming pared 2 bases from V and 15 bases from J, leaving 11 bases between. The CDR3 region has the DNA TGTGCCAGCAGTTTAAGGGACCTCCCGCATTTT. Translation: CASSLRDLPHF.

This clonotype came up many times. The chain uses TRBV6-2 or TRBV6-3 and TRBJ1-1, with 12 bases aligning to TRBD1. CDR3 length equals 15 residues. The germline gives CDR1 MNHEY, CDR2 SVGEGT. The J segment lost 4 bases and the V segment lost 2 bases, leaving 2 bases of the junction unmatched. The CDR3 sequence is CASSYGTGGFTEAFF. The CDR3 DNA reads as TGTGCCAGCAGTTACGGGACAGGGGGCTTCACTGAAGCTTTCTTT.

This clonotype was detected a few times. The V call is TRBV20-1, the J call TRBJ2-5; 14 bases align to TRBD2. CDR3 length: 16 residues. Germline values: CDR1 DFQATT, CDR2 SNEGSKA (reference sequence). Trimming took 2 bases from V and 4 from J; bases not matched to a gene: 6. In nucleotides, the CDR3 is TGCAGTGCTAGAAAGACTAGCGGGGGGGAGGCAGAGACCCAGTACTTC. It is translated as CSARKTSGGEAETQYF.

This clonotype has ten or more counts. V usage is TRBV7-6 and J usage is TRBJ2-2; D gene ambiguous. CDR1 is SGHVS and CDR2 is FNYEAQ in the germline V gene. The CDR3 has 15 residues. Trimming pared 5 bases from V and 8 bases from J, leaving 18 bases between. CDR3 protein: CASSPSEIPTGELFF. In DNA, the CDR3 is TGTGCCAGCAGCCCGAGTGAGATTCCGACAGGGGAGCTGTTTTTT.

V usage is TRBV11-2 and J usage is TRBJ2-7; D perhaps matches TRBD2 (6 bases). This CDR3 spans 17 amino acids. Germline lookup yields CDR1 SGHAT and CDR2 FQNNGV. V was trimmed by 3 bases and J by 2 bases, leaving 20 bases between them. CDR3 residues: CASSLPLGGVGPYEQYF. DNA of the CDR3: TGTGCCAGCAGCTTGCCTCTCGGGGGTGTAGGCCCCTACGAGCAGTACTTC.

This clonotype was seen ten or more times. The V call is TRBV12-3 or TRBV12-4, the J call TRBJ1-2; D is possibly TRBD1 (6 bases). The CDR3 loop spans 16 amino acids. The germline V and J ends were trimmed by 6 bases and 8 bases, with 25 bases remaining between them. CDR3 sequence reads: CASSPSPFTGPGGYTF. The CDR3 region has the DNA TGTGCCAGCAGCCCTTCGCCCTTCACAGGGCCGGGGGGCTACACCTTC.

This clonotype was picked up many times. The genes are TRBV5-1 and TRBJ2-2; TRBD2 is a possible D gene (6 bases). The CDR3 sequence is 16 residues long. Germline CDR1 and CDR2: SGHRS and YFSETQ. The V end was cut by 0 bases, the J end by 5 bases, with 14 bases between. CDR3 nucleotide sequence: TGCGCCAGCAGCTTGGGGGCTGCGGGACGGACCGGGGAGCTGTTTTTT. Its translation is CASSLGAAGRTGELFF.

The chain couples TRBV10-2 to TRBJ2-2; D uncertain. V was shortened by 6 bases and J by 9 bases, with 8 bases between the two germline ends. CDR1 is WSHSY and CDR2 is SAAADI in the germline V gene. The CDR3 loop spans 11 amino acids. The CDR3: CASSPGWELFF. The CDR3 bases are TGCGCCAGCAGCCCCGGTTGGGAGCTGTTTTTT.

This clonotype was observed many times. The rearrangement joins TRBV27 to TRBJ2-7, with D perhaps matching TRBD1 (6 bases). The CDR3 runs 14 residues. Germline CDR1 MNHEY, CDR2 SMNVEV (reference sequence). The V end was cut by 3 bases, the J end by 2 bases, with 11 bases between. CDR3 sequence: CASSLTGSTYEQYF. The DNA for the CDR3 is TGTGCCAGCAGTTTGACAGGTTCTACCTACGAGCAGTACTTC.

This clonotype has only a few counts. The chain links TRBV13 to TRBJ2-7; D unresolved. Germline CDR1 reads PRHDT; CDR2 reads FYEKMQ (reference sequence). V lost 4 bases, J lost 2 bases, and 9 bases lay in between. This CDR3 is 13 amino acids long. CDR3 in DNA: TGTGCCAGCAGCTACGGTTCCACCTACGAGCAGTACTTC. This translates into CASSYGSTYEQYF.